A single sample gave rise to the 7 T cell receptor beta chains below, sequenced in a study of blood T cell repertoires in COVID-19. Some clones are missing from TCRdb's copy, which holds only in-frame ones; the method was immunoSEQ multiplex PCR. The sample holds 70,000 or so clones; around 91% are singletons and the top ten take around 9%. Material: peripheral blood. These receptors all stem from a human donor in a cohort sampled during active COVID-19.

The rearrangement uses TRBV7-6 and TRBJ1-3; D gene ambiguous. Germline-derived CDR1 and CDR2 are SGHVS and FNYEAQ. Trimming removed 2 bases from V and 0 bases from J, with 8 bases in between. The CDR3 runs to 15 residues. CDR3 in DNA: TGTGCCAGCAGCTTAAACGGAGACTCTGGAAACACCATATATTTT. Protein: CASSLNGDSGNTIYF. Full variable domain (rest looked up from reference TRBV7-6 and TRBJ1-3): GAGVSQSPRYKVTKRGQDVALRCDPISGHVSLYWYRQALGQGPEFLTYFNYEAQQDKSGLPNDRFSAERPEGSISTLTIQRTEQRDSAMYRCASSLNGDSGNTIYFGEGSWLTVV.

The chain joins TRBV27 to TRBJ1-1, with TRBD1 as a possible D gene (6 bases). The CDR3 consists of 14 residues. Germline CDR1 is MNHEY and CDR2 is SMNVEV (reference sequence). V was trimmed by 10 bases and J by 1 base, leaving 16 bases between them. The CDR3 sequence is CATRVGHSNTEAFF. CDR3 in DNA: TGTGCCACCCGCGTGGGACACTCGAACACTGAAGCTTTCTTT.

The V call is TRBV2, the J call TRBJ2-7; D might be TRBD1 (5 bases). V lost 5 bases and J 2 bases, leaving 10 bases between the germline ends. CDR3 length equals 13 residues. Germline V gene sequence: CDR1 SNHLY, CDR2 FYNNEI. The DNA for the CDR3 is TGTGCCAGCAGTTACGACAGAGCCTACGAGCAGTACTTC. It yields the protein CASSYDRAYEQYF. Filled out from reference TRBV2 and TRBJ2-7, the complete variable domain reads EPEVTQTPSHQVTQMGQEVILRCVPISNHLYFYWYRQILGQKVEFLVSFYNNEISEKSEIFDDQFSVERPDGSNFTLKIRSTKLEDSAMYFCASSYDRAYEQYFGPGTRLTVT.

This chain uses TRBV3-1 (or the pseudogene TRBV3-2) with TRBJ1-5; maybe TRBD1 (6 bases). The CDR3 spans 14 residues. V was shortened by 2 bases and J by 3 bases, with 8 bases between the two germline ends. The germline CDR1 and CDR2 sequences are LGHDT and YNNKEL (reference sequence). The CDR3 reads CASSQTGNNQPQHF. The CDR3 DNA sequence: TGTGCCAGCAGCCAAACAGGGAACAATCAGCCCCAGCATTTT.

The chain joins TRBV11-3 to TRBJ2-2, with 7 bases that match TRBD1. With V trimmed by 6 bases and J by 1 base, 11 bases remained unmatched. The CDR3 totals 17 residues. Germline V gives CDR1 SGHNT, CDR2 YENEEA. CDR3 amino acids: CASRESGTAMNTGELFF. The DNA for the CDR3 is TGTGCCAGCAGGGAATCCGGGACAGCGATGAACACCGGGGAGCTGTTTTTT.

The chain uses TRBV6-5 and TRBJ1-1; 8 nucleotides align to TRBD1. The V gene's germline CDR1 is MNHEY and CDR2 SVGAGI. CDR3 length: 14 amino acids. V dropped 6 bases and J dropped 5; count of bases not matched to a gene: 8. The chain's CDR3 is CASSARTGRTEAFF. The CDR3 DNA is TGTGCCAGCAGCGCCCGGACAGGGCGGACTGAAGCTTTCTTT.

The rearrangement uses TRBV5-8 and TRBJ1-6; D is perhaps TRBD1 (6 bases). The V and J ends lost 4 bases and 1 base respectively, with 15 bases between them. This CDR3 has 17 amino acids. Germline CDR1 reads SGHTS; CDR2 reads YDEGEE. This CDR3 is CASSLGQGTSYNSPLHF. CDR3 coding DNA: TGTGCCAGCAGCCTGGGGCAGGGGACGTCCTATAATTCACCCCTCCACTTT. Based on the CDR3 plus reference TRBV5-8 and TRBJ1-6, the full variable domain is EAGVTQSPTHLIKTRGQQATLRCSPISGHTSVYWYQQALGLGLQFLLWYDEGEERNRGNFPPRFSGRQFPNYSSELNVNALELEDSALYLCASSLGQGTSYNSPLHFGNGTRLTVT.